This TCR beta chain comes out of a study of blood T cell repertoires in COVID-19. Germline-derived CDR1 and CDR2 are SGHVS and FQNEAQ. The V and J ends lost 0 bases and 5 bases respectively, with 11 bases between them. The CDR3 spans 15 residues. Produced via immunoSEQ multiplex PCR; TCRdb's table is partial and in-frame only. The sample consists of about 260,000 clones, 85% to 95% of them appearing once. The sample taken for sequencing was PBMCs or T cells enriched from blood (not recorded which). The rearrangement links TRBV7-8 to TRBJ1-5; tentatively, D is TRBD1 (5 bases). This receptor was taken from a man in his forties who had been exposed to COVID-19. CDR3 in DNA: TGTGCCAGCAGCTTAGCGCGGCAGGGTGATCAGCCCCAGCATTTT. This translates into CASSLARQGDQPQHF.